Described below is a single T cell receptor (beta chain) sequence and its context. What it binds is not known. Amplified TCR beta CDR3 regions came from RNA transcripts. A set of HTBI primers served as the primers for a first-round RT-PCR of the TCR CDR3. TCRdb fed the multiplex PCR reads into MiXCR, producing one record per CDR3 protein. The sample yields about 760,000 distinct CDR3 sequences, around 40% seen once. The sample belongs to a study of T cells in Graves' hyperthyroidism and ophthalmopathy. Findings and caveats of the study: In blood, most of the thyroid clonotypes expanded above 0.001 were also present. From stable hyperthyroidism, ophthalmopathy was set apart by a 13 V-J model.

Germline CDR1 is SGHDT and CDR2 is YYEEEE. V shed 4 bases and J shed 3 bases, with 10 bases lying between them. This CDR3 contains 13 residues. Hyperthyroidism had been newly diagnosed in patients aged 18 to 65, and its duration was under 2 months. A roughly 10 ml volume of fresh peripheral blood provided the PBMCs. Sequenced material: blood. This chain joins TRBV5-6 and TRBJ1-2; D is ambiguous. The TCR originated in a woman between 40 and 55 years old with Graves' hyperthyroidism. The CDR3 DNA sequence: TGTGCCAGCAGCCGAACAGAATACTATGGCTACACCTTC. It is translated as CASSRTEYYGYTF.